This T cell receptor (beta chain) was sequenced during a study of identical twins listed by TCRdb under 2016. Context from the whole study: TCR alpha and beta repertoires from monozygotic twins, unrelated adults of various ages and cord blood were deep-sequenced to test whether fetal clonotypes persist. To rule out contamination, replicate twin experiments were performed at different times with different library preparation protocols. Overall study results and their limits: Zero-insertion analyses could be partly confounded by invariant T cells such as MAIT and iNKT, though diverse VJ usage argued against such confounding for most clonotypes. Compared with coincidental sharing between unrelated individuals, out-of-frame TCR alpha sequences shared between twins had an excess of sequences with low generation probability. Abundant cord blood beta clonotypes had fewer insertions, young adult naive repertoires showed a similar but weaker trend, and memory repertoires showed no such trend. Because the same donors could not be followed over many years, conclusions were based on cross-sectional statistical analysis. In beta out-of-frame sequences, excess twin sharing was weaker, because having fewer shared sequences lowered the signal-to-noise ratio. Recombination models systematically underestimated out-of-frame TCR alpha sharing in monozygotic twins but agreed with sharing between unrelated individuals.

All donors were healthy Caucasians. The twin cohort comprised three pairs of female monozygotic twins, all aged roughly 18 to 30 years. Positive isolation kits from Invitrogen were used to isolate the CD4+ and CD8+ T cell populations. This clonotype was found a few times. Its specific antigen is unknown. The input lacks base qualities; no much larger clone sits a single base away. The receptor library was made with 5' RACE. TCRdb names Illumina HiSeq 2000 as the instrument used. A universal primer binding site was added through template switching, and the final cDNA carried a unique molecular identifier so that TCR cDNA molecules could be counted accurately. Specific primers in the conserved constant-segment region were used to synthesize first-strand cDNA for the TCR alpha and beta chains. To control for contamination, every cDNA library was double barcoded, receiving both a SMART-Mk sample barcode and Illumina barcodes. Two successive PCR steps introduced TruSeq adapter sequences along with Illumina sample barcodes. TCR alpha and beta cDNA libraries were sequenced on the Illumina HiSeq platform with custom primers. The study's own analysis went as follows. Unique molecular identifiers were extracted from raw reads with MiGEC, and CDR3 positions were determined with MiXCR. For each individual, recombination models were inferred using an EM algorithm with the repgenHMM and IGoR tools. The tcR package in R was used for shared clonotype analysis, with sharing normalized by the product of cloneset sizes. Out-of-frame nonproductive sequences were analyzed to study raw recombination free of thymic and clonal selection effects. TCRdb ran its own pipeline on the public reads, namely fastp trimming at Q25 and MiXCR clone calling, and kept in-frame beta chains. Duplicate CDR3 protein sequences are folded into a single record with the most common DNA and genes. TCRdb, rather than the study authors, made the V and J calls. Present in this sample are about 470,000 distinct CDR3 sequences, around 24% of which were seen just once. The leading ten clones occupy 2.9% of the sample.

Trimming costs V 2 bases and J 16 bases, and their ends lie 16 bases apart. From the cysteine up to the phenylalanine, the CDR3 has a length of 12 residues. This entry keeps only the CDR3 DNA: 36 bases, framed from base 1. In the germline V gene, CDR1 corresponds to SGHRS and CDR2 to YFSETQ. The data also belong to a second study, concerning T cells expressing NK-cell markers. As noted in the second study: In sorted CD3+CD56+NKG2C+, CD3+CD56+NKG2C- and CD3+CD56-NKG2C+ T-cell subsets from several donors, TCR beta-chain repertoires were profiled. Among the eight sequenced donors, only one was HCMV-seronegative, while the other seven were HCMV-seropositive. To restrict sorting to alphabetaTCR-expressing T cells, an anti-gammadeltaTCR antibody was added in several experiments. In six donors, the dominant CD3+CD56+NKG2C+ clonotypes ranked among the top 10 CD8+ clonotypes, making up 1.0-7.0% of CD8+ T cells. Those dominant clonotypes were again the most abundant among CD3+CD56-NKG2C+ cells in a handful of donors, at about 28.3-60.1%. Whether the expanded NKG2C-expressing T cell clones were specific for HCMV antigens remained unclear. Randomly selected healthy volunteers, three men and five women, were used as the eight sequenced donors. HCMV serostatus was determined by detecting HCMV-specific IgG in serum with a commercial ELISA kit. MIGEC handled demultiplexing of the reads and grouping by UMI, while MiTCR was used to assemble and quantify clonotypes. To remove erroneous sequences, TCR cDNA sequences were retained only when supported by two or more reads. The tcR package was used for downstream repertoire analysis, with clonotypes matched between fractions based on CDR3 nucleotide sequence plus V segment. VDJmatch was used to annotate antigen specificity against VDJdb, with one amino acid substitution allowed in CDR3.

Recombination connected TRBV5-1 to TRBJ1-5; the D gene is unclear. Material: CD4+ T cells sorted from blood. This TCR was sampled from a woman aged 18-29 years in good health. The sequenced DNA is TGCGCCAGCAGCTTAGAAAAGGGCTCGCTTCATTTT. It encodes CASSLEKGSLHF.